A selection of T cell receptor beta chains follows, all from one sample in a study of blood T cell repertoires in COVID-19. TCRdb's table, derived via immunoSEQ multiplex PCR, lists solely in-frame clones and lacks some. This sample yields about 150,000 clones, of which around 82% are seen a single time; about 5% belongs to the top ten. The sequencing sample was made of peripheral blood. The receptors shown here come from a woman between 45 and 65 years old with acute or convalescent COVID-19. Both conserved end residues are part of each CDR3. D genes are given only for firm matches. Size tells how often a clone was seen (once, few, many) or the class of an expanded clone, and some rows leave it out.

TRBV18,.,TRBJ2-5,.,TGTGCCAGCTCACCTCAGCGGGACAGGACAGAGACCCAGTACTTC,CASSPQRDRTETQYF
TRBV28,.,TRBJ1-3,TRBD1,TGTGCCAGCAGTCCCGGGGGAAGGGGGCAGGACACCATATATTTT,CASSPGGRGQDTIYF
TRBV20-1,.,TRBJ2-7,TRBD2,TGCAGTGCTAGTCGACTAGCTGTTAGCTCCTACGAGCAGTACTTC,CSASRLAVSSYEQYF
TRBV14,.,TRBJ1-5,.,TGTGCCAGCAGCCAAGGTGAGAATCAGCCCCAGCATTTT,CASSQGENQPQHF
TRBV24-1,few,TRBJ1-4,.,TGTGCCACCAGTGGGGGGCCAGGGGCAACTAATGAAAAACTGTTTTTT,CATSGGPGATNEKLFF
TRBV15,.,TRBJ1-1,.,TGTGCCACCAGCAGAGATCATCAGGATAGGGCTTTCTTT,CATSRDHQDRAFF
TRBV6-2/TRBV6-3,few,TRBJ1-2,.,TGTGCCAGCAGCGAACAGGGAGAGTATGGCTACACCTTC,CASSEQGEYGYTF
TRBV30,.,TRBJ2-3,TRBD2,TGTGCCTGGAGTTCAGCGGGGGGGAGCACAGATACGCAGTATTTT,CAWSSAGGSTDTQYF
TRBV6-5,.,TRBJ2-1,TRBD2,TGTGCCACCTCAGTTACGACTAGCGGTAACAATGAGCAGTTCTTC,CATSVTTSGNNEQFF
TRBV5-4,.,TRBJ2-2,.,TGTGCCAGCAGCTACCGGGATCCCCCCGGGGAGCTGTTTTTT,CASSYRDPPGELFF
TRBV29-1,once,TRBJ1-1,.,TGCAGCGTTGTTTACCCGGGGGTTGAAGCTTTCTTT,CSVVYPGVEAFF
TRBV4-3,.,TRBJ1-1,.,TGCGCCACGACGGAGGGTTTTAACATGAACACTGAAGCTTTCTTT,CATTEGFNMNTEAFF
TRBV24-1,.,TRBJ1-2,TRBD1,TGTGCCACCAGTGATAGGACAGGGAGTGGCTACACCTTC,CATSDRTGSGYTF
TRBV28,.,TRBJ1-1,TRBD1,TGTGCCACCTCGGGACAGATGAACACTGAAGCTTTCTTT,CATSGQMNTEAFF
TRBV6-6,.,TRBJ1-1,TRBD1,TGTGCCAGCAGTTACCACGGACAGGGGGCGAATAAGGAAGCTTTCTTT,CASSYHGQGANKEAFF
TRBV5-4,.,TRBJ2-7,TRBD2,TGTGCCAGCAGCTTGGCTAGCGGGGGGGCTTCCGAGCAGTACTTC,CASSLASGGASEQYF
TRBV28,.,TRBJ1-4,.,TGTGCCAGCAGTTTAGGAGGGAACACTAATGAAAAACTGTTTTTT,CASSLGGNTNEKLFF
TRBV19,.,TRBJ1-4,.,TGTGCCAGTAGTGGAACCCAATATACGGGAACTAATGAAAAACTGTTTTTT,CASSGTQYTGTNEKLFF
TRBV9,.,TRBJ1-6,TRBD1,TGTGCCAGCAGCCTGGGACAGAGTAATTCACCCCTCCACTTT,CASSLGQSNSPLHF
TRBV4-3,.,TRBJ2-2,TRBD2,TGCGCCAGCAGCCAGGTTGATAGCGGGGGAAACACCGGGGAGCTGTTTTTT,CASSQVDSGGNTGELFF
TRBV19,.,TRBJ2-2,.,TGTGCCAGTAGTACCTCGGGGGCCGGGGAGCTGTTTTTT,CASSTSGAGELFF
TRBV7-6,.,TRBJ2-2,TRBD1,TGTGCCAGCAGCTTGGGACAGGGGAACACCGGGGAGCTGTTTTTT,CASSLGQGNTGELFF
TRBV6-2/TRBV6-3,many,TRBJ2-5,.,TGTGCCAGCAGTTCTAGAATCGACCAGTACTTC,CASSSRIDQYF
TRBV5-1,once,TRBJ1-1,.,TGCGCCAGCAGCTTGGACATGAACACTGAAGCTTTCTTT,CASSLDMNTEAFF
TRBV5-1,.,TRBJ2-2,TRBD2,TGCGCCAGCAGCCCTGAGCGGGGACTCCCACGCCGTTCCGCCGGGGAGCTGTTTTTT,CASSPERGLPRRSAGELFF
TRBV28,.,TRBJ1-1,.,TGTGCCAGCAACACGTTCCCCGAAGCTTTCTTT,CASNTFPEAFF
TRBV5-4,.,TRBJ1-3,TRBD1,TGTGCCAGCAGCCTAGGGACAGTGGGAGGAAACACCATATATTTT,CASSLGTVGGNTIYF
TRBV18,.,TRBJ1-1,.,TGTGCCAGCTCACCAAACGGTGGCACTGAAGCTTTCTTT,CASSPNGGTEAFF